This T cell receptor (beta chain) was retrieved from a study of CD4+ T cells in melanoma (dated by TCRdb to the early 2020s). For the study in its entirety: The study investigated neoantigen-specific CD4+ T cells in human melanoma. Points the paper makes about the study in general: Neoantigen-specific CD4+ T cells were reported to be correlated with the function of CD8+ T cells, macrophages and B cells. Diverse differentiation states were reported to be shown by neoantigen-specific CD4+ T cells in melanoma.

The donors were melanoma patients. Receptor libraries were prepared by the immunoSEQ multiplex PCR assay. The immuneACCESS repertoire file appears here via TCRdb, limited to in-frame rearrangements. These files lack a portion of the clones; in checked studies, under half of the deficit traces to unresolved V genes, and the cause of the others is not known. Within this sample are fewer than 11,000 clones, with around 79% of them counted one time only. The biggest ten clones account for roughly 21% of the sample. Based on its abundance in the sample, this clone is medium-sized (0.01 to 0.1%). Its antigen is currently not known. One base away there is no much larger clone; base qualities are not given. CDR1 and CDR2 were assigned from the germline V gene as SGHRS and YFSETQ. Reading from cysteine to phenylalanine, the CDR3 counts 13 amino acids. The DNA shown is the 39-base CDR3, in frame from base 1. Germline trimming: 9 bases from V, 6 bases from J; junction bases outside gene matches: 7.

The chain employs TRBV5-1 and TRBJ2-1, with 9 junctional bases fitting TRBD1. The source is a human donor with melanoma. Sample: cells from a culture (not recorded whether cultured in vitro). The encoded CDR3 is CATGQGSTNEQFF. The DNA sequence follows: TGCGCCACCGGACAGGGGTCTACCAATGAGCAGTTCTTC. The CDR3, completed at both ends by the reference TRBV5-1 and TRBJ2-1 genes, gives the full variable domain KAGVTQTPRYLIKTRGQQVTLSCSPISGHRSVSWYQQTPGQGLQFLFEYFSETQRNKGNFPGRFSGRQFSNSRSEMNVSTLELGDSALYLCATGQGSTNEQFFGPGTRLTVL.